This T cell receptor (beta chain) was profiled in a study of OX40 agonist ivuxolimab in advanced cancers. Study-wide context: Patients got intravenous ivuxolimab at 0.01 to 10 mg/kg every 2 weeks.

Sampling of blood occurred at baseline, cycle 4 day 1, and cycle 7 day 1. The protocol was immunoSEQ multiplex PCR, while the TCRdb copy is restricted to in-frame clones and leaves out a portion. The sample includes approximately 82,000 clones, roughly 85% seen only once; the top ten take over 4%. CDR1 MGHDK and CDR2 SYGVNS come from the germline V gene. Trimming stripped 1 base from V and 5 bases from J, with 8 bases between. The CDR3 spans 13 residues. The sequencing used CD4+ or CD8+ T cells sorted from blood, collected in a trial of the OX40 agonist ivuxolimab. The origin of this receptor is an adult with an advanced solid tumor such as melanoma, head and neck, liver or kidney cancer. V usage is TRBV25-1 and J usage is TRBJ2-5; tentative D call: TRBD2 (5 bases). The CDR3 DNA reads as TGTGCCAGCAGTGAATTTGGACTGGAGACCCAGTACTTC. It codes for CASSEFGLETQYF. Full variable domain (outside the CDR3, taken from reference TRBV25-1 and TRBJ2-5): EADIYQTPRYLVIGTGKKITLECSQTMGHDKMYWYQQDPGMELHLIHYSYGVNSTEKGDLSSESTVSRIRTEHFPLTLESARPSHTSQYLCASSEFGLETQYFGPGTRLLVL.